Listed here are 10 T cell receptor beta chains from one sample, sequenced in a study of response to subunit inactivated influenza vaccine. Via MiXCR, TCRdb re-called the RT-PCR reads, giving one row per CDR3 protein. The top ten hold approximately 10% of the sample, which has around 850,000 distinct CDR3 sequences, around 18% seen once. The sample in question was PBMCs from blood, obtained around 5 days after vaccination. The receptors here all came from a man aged 45-65 years who received an inactivated influenza vaccine.

The chain joins TRBV28 to TRBJ2-7; 8 positions match TRBD1. V lost 9 bases, J lost 3 bases, and 10 bases stayed unmatched. The CDR3 spans 14 residues. Germline V gives CDR1 MDHEN, CDR2 SYDVKM. The CDR3, as DNA: TGTGCCAGTTACAGGGGGGAGAAGTACTACGAGCAGTACTTC. Its translation: CASYRGEKYYEQYF.

The chain employs TRBV19 and TRBJ2-2, with 7 bases aligning to TRBD2. Germline CDR1 and CDR2: LNHDA and SQIVND (reference sequence). The trim removed 4 bases at V and 5 bases at J, leaving 4 bases unmatched. This CDR3 comprises 14 residues. The CDR3 region has the DNA TGTGCCAGTAGTACGTCGGGACTAACCGGGGAGCTGTTTTTT. As protein: CASSTSGLTGELFF.

The sample holds a few counts of this clonotype. One junction end does not reproduce the germline sequence, and a read error may be involved. V is TRBV20-1 and J is TRBJ2-7; a possible D gene is TRBD1 (5 bases). The CDR3 is made up of 14 amino acids. The germline V gene encodes CDR1 DFQATT and CDR2 SNEGSKA (reference sequence). CDR3 DNA: TGCAGTGCGACGCGAATGGGGCTCTCCCACGAGCAGTACTTC. Translating it yields CSATRMGLSHEQYF.

This clonotype was found a few times. The CDR3 loop is CASSLAGRAEKLFF. In nucleotides, the CDR3 is TGTGCCAGCAGCTTAGCGGGCAGGGCTGAAAAACTGTTTTTT. The chain couples TRBV7-8 to TRBJ1-4, with a possible D match to TRBD1 (5 bases). V was clipped by 0 bases and J by 7 bases, with 9 bases between them. The V gene's germline CDR1 is SGHVS and CDR2 FQNEAQ. The length of the CDR3 is 14 residues.

V and J are TRBV28 and TRBJ1-1; TRBD1 agrees at 9 bases. Germline CDR1 and CDR2: MDHEN and SYDVKM. Trimming removed 6 bases from V and 5 bases from J; junction bases left unmatched: 7. The CDR3 totals 14 residues. CDR3 amino acids: CASREQGARTEAFF. CDR3 DNA sequence: TGTGCCAGCAGGGAACAGGGGGCGCGGACTGAAGCTTTCTTT. Full variable domain (rest looked up from reference TRBV28 and TRBJ1-1): DVKVTQSSRYLVKRTGEKVFLECVQDMDHENMFWYRQDPGLGLRLIYFSYDVKMKEKGDIPEGYSVSREKKERFSLILESASTNQTSMYLCASREQGARTEAFFGQGTRLTVV.

There are a few counts of this clonotype. The V gene is TRBV15, the J gene TRBJ2-3; possible D gene TRBD2, 7 bases. There are 17 residues in the CDR3. The germline CDR1 and CDR2 sequences are LNHNV and YYDKDF (reference sequence). V was clipped by 0 bases and J by 2 bases, with 15 bases between them. The CDR3 loop is CATSRDGGPSNTDTQYF. The CDR3 region has the DNA TGTGCCACCAGCAGAGACGGGGGGCCGAGTAACACAGATACGCAGTATTTT.

In its sample, this clonotype was seen a few times. This sequence joins TRBV20-1 and TRBJ2-5; tentatively, D is TRBD1 or TRBD2 (6 bases each). Trimming pared 4 bases from V and 6 bases from J, leaving 15 bases between. This CDR3 contains 13 residues. CDR1 and CDR2 (germline): DFQATT, SNEGSKA (reference sequence). CDR3 residues: CSANGGAGKTQYF. CDR3 in DNA: TGCAGTGCTAATGGGGGCGCGGGAAAGACCCAGTACTTC.

A few counts support this clonotype. The rearrangement links TRBV5-1 to TRBJ2-7; D not resolved. V lost 0 bases and J 1 base, leaving 8 bases between the germline ends. CDR3 length equals 14 residues. The germline V gene encodes CDR1 SGHRS and CDR2 YFSETQ. In DNA, the CDR3 is TGCGCCAGCAGCTTGGAGGCGGTGTCCTACGAGCAGTACTTC. Translation gives CASSLEAVSYEQYF.

This clonotype came up once. The CDR3 spells CASSLWTGGNEQFF. DNA for the CDR3: TGTGCCAGCAGTTTGTGGACAGGGGGCAATGAGCAGTTCTTC. The J gene is TRBJ2-1, the V gene TRBV27; TRBD1 matches at 10 bases. CDR1 is MNHEY, CDR2 SMNVEV, per germline (reference sequence). The trim removed 3 bases at V and 6 bases at J, leaving 2 bases unmatched. The CDR3 runs 14 residues.

Regarding this clonotype: A much larger clone lies one base from this, so it may be a read error. This chain joins TRBV7-2 and TRBJ1-1; D remains unclear. V shed 5 bases and J shed 0 bases, with 13 bases lying between them. The CDR3 is 15 amino acids. Per germline, CDR1 SGHTA and CDR2 FQGNSA. The chain's CDR3 is CASSLDYNLNTEAFF. CDR3 nucleotides: TGTGCCAGCAGCCTCGATTATAATCTGAACACTGAAGCTTTCTTT.